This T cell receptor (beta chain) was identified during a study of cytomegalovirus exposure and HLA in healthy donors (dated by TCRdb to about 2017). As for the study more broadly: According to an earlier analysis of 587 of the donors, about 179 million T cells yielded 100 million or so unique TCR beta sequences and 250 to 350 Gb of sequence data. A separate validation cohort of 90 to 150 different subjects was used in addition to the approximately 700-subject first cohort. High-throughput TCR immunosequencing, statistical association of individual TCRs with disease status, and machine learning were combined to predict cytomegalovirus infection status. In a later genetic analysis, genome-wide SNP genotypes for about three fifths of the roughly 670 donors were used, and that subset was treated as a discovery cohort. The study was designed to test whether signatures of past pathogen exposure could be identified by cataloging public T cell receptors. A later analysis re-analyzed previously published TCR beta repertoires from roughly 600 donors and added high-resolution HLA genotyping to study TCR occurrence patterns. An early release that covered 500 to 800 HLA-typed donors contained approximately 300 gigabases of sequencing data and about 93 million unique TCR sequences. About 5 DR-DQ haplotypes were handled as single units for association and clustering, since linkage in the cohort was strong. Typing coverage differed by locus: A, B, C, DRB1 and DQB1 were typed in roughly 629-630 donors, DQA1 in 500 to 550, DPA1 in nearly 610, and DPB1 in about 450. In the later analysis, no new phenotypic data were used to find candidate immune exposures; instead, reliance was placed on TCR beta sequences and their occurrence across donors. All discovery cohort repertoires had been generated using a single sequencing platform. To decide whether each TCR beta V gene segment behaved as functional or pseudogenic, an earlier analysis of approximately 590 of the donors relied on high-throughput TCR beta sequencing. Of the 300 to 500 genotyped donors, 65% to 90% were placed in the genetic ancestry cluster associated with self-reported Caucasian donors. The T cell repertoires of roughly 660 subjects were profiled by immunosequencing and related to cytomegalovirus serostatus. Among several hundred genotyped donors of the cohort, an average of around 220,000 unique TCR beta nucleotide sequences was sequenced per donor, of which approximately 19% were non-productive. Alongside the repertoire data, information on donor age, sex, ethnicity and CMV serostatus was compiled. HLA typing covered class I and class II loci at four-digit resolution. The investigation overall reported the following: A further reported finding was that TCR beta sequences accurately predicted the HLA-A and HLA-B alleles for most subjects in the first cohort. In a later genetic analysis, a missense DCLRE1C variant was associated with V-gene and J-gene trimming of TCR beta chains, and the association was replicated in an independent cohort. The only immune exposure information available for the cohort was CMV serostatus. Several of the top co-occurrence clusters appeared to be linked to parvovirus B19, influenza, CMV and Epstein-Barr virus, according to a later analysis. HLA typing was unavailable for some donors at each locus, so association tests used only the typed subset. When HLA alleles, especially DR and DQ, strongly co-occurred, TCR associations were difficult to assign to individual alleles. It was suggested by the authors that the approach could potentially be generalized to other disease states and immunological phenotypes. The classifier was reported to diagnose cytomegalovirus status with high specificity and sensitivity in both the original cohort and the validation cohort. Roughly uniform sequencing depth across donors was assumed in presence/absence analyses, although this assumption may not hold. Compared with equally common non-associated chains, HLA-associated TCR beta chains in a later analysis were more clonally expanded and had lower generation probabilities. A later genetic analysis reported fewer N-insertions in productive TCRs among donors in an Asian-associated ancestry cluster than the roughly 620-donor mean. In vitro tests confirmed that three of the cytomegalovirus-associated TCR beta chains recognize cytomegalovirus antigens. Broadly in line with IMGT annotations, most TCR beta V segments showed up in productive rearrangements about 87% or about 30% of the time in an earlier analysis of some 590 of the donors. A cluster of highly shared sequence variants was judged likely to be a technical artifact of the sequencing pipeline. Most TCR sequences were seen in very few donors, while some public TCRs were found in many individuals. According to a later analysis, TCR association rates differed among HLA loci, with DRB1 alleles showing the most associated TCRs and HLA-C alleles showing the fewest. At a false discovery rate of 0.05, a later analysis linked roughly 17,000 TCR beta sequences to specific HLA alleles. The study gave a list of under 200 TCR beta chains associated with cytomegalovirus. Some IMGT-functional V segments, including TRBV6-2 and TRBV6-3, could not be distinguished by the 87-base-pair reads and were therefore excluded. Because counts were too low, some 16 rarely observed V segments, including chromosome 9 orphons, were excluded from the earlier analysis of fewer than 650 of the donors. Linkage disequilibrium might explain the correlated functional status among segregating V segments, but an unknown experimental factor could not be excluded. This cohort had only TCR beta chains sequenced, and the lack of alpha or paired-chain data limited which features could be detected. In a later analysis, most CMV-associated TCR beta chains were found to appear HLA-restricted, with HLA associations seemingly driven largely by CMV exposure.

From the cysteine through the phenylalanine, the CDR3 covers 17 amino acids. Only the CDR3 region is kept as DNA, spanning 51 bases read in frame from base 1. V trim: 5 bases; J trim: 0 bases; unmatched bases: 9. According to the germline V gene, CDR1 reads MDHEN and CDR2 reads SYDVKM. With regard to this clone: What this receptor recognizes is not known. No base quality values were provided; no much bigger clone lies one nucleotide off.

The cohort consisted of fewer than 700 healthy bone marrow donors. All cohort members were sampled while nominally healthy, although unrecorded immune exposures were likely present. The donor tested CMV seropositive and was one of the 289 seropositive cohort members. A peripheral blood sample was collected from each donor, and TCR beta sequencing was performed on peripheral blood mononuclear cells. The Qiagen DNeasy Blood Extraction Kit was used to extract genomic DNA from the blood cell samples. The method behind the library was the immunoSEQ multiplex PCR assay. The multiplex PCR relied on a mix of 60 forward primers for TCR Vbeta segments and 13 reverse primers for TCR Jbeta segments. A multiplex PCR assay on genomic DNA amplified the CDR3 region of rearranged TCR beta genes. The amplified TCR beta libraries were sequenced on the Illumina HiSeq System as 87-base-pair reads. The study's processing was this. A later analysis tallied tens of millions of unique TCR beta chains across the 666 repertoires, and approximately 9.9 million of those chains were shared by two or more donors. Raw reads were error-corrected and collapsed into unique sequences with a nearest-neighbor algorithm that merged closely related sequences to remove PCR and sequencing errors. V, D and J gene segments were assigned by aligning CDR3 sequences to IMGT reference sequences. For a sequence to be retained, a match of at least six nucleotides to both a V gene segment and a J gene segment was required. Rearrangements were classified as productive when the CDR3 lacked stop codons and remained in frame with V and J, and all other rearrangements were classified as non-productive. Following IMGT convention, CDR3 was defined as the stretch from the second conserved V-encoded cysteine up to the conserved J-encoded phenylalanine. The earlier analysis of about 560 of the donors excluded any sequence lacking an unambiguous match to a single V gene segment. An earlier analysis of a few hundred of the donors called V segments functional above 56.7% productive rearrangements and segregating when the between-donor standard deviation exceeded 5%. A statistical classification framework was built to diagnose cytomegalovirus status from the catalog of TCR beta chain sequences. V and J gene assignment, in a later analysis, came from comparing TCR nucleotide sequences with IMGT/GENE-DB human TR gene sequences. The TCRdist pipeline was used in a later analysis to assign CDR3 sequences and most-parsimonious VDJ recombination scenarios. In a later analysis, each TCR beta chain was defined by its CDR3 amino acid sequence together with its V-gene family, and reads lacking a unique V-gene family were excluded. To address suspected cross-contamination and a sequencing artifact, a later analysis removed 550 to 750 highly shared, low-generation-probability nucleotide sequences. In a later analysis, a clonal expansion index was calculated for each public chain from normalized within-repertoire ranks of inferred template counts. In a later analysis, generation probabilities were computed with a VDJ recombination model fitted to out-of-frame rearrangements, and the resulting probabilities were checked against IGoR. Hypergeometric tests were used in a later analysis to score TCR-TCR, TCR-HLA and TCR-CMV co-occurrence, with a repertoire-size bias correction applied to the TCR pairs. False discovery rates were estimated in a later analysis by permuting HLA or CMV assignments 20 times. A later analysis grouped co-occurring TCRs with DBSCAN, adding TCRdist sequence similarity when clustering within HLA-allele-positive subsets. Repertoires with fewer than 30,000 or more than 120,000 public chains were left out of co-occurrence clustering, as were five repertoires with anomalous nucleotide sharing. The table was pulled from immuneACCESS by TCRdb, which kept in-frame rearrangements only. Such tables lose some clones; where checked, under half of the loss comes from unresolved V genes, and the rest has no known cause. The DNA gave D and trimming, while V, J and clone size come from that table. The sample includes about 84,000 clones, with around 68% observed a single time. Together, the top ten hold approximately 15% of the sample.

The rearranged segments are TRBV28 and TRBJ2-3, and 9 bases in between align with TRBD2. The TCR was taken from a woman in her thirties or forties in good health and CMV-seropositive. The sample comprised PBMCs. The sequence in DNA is TGTGCCAGCAGTCTACATGGACTAGCGTCGAGCACAGATACGCAGTATTTT. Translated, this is CASSLHGLASSTDTQYF.